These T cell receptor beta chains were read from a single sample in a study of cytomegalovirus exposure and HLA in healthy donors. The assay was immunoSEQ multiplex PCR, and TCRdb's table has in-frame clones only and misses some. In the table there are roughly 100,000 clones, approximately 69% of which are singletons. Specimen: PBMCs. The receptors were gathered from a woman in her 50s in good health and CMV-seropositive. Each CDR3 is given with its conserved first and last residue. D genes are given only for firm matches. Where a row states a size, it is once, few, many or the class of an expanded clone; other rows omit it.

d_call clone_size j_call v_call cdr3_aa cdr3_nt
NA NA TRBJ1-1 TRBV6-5 CASRTGFTEAFF TGTGCCAGCAGAACAGGTTTCACTGAAGCTTTCTTT
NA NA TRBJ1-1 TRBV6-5 CASSYHGQNTEAFF TGTGCCAGCAGTTACCACGGACAGAACACTGAAGCTTTCTTT
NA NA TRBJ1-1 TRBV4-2 CASSQDGGEDGTEAFF TGTGCCAGCAGCCAAGATGGAGGGGAGGACGGCACTGAAGCTTTCTTT
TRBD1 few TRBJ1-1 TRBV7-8 CASSFHTGGVGAFF TGTGCCAGCAGCTTTCACACAGGGGGCGTCGGAGCTTTCTTT
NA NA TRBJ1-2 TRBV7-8 CASSLGSVGGGYTF TGTGCCAGCAGCTTAGGGTCGGTAGGAGGGGGCTACACCTTC
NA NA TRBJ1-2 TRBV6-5 CASSSGLSTGNYGYTF TGTGCCAGCAGTTCCGGACTTTCTACGGGGAACTATGGCTACACCTTC
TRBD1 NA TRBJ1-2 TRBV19 CASRGGGEGDGYTF TGTGCCAGTCGAGGGGGCGGGGAAGGAGATGGCTACACCTTC
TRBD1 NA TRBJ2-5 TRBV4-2 CASSQDPGGAWETQYF TGTGCCAGCAGCCAAGATCCAGGGGGCGCGTGGGAGACCCAGTACTTC
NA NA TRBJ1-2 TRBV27 CASSHILGAVGGYGYTF TGTGCCAGCAGCCACATCCTGGGGGCGGTGGGTGGCTATGGCTACACCTTC
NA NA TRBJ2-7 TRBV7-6 CASSLARGDSYEQYF TGTGCCAGCAGCTTAGCCAGGGGCGACTCCTACGAGCAGTACTTC
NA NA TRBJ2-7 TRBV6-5 CASSYSRTAYEQYF TGTGCCAGCAGTTACTCGAGGACAGCCTACGAGCAGTACTTC
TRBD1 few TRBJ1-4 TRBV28 CASTGQAQTNEKLFF TGTGCCAGCACGGGACAGGCACAAACTAATGAAAAACTGTTTTTT
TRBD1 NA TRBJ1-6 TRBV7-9 CASSSTGNSPLHF TGTGCCAGCAGCTCGACAGGGAATTCACCCCTCCACTTT
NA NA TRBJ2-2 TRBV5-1 CASSLDRAGELFF TGCGCCAGCAGCTTGGATCGGGCCGGGGAGCTGTTTTTT
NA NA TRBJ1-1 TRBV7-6 CASSLGQQGQAFF TGTGCCAGCAGCTTAGGTCAGCAGGGGCAAGCTTTCTTT
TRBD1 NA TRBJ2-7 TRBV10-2 CASSSNRDRAYEQYF TGCGCCAGCAGTTCCAACCGGGACAGGGCTTACGAGCAGTACTTC
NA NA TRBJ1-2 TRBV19 CASSTPDSYTF TGTGCCAGTAGTACTCCCGACAGCTACACCTTC
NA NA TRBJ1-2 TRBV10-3 CAISAGQLQMTNYGYTF TGTGCCATCAGTGCCGGACAGCTACAAATGACTAACTATGGCTACACCTTC
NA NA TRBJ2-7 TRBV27 CASSPGDASSYEQYF TGTGCCAGCAGTCCAGGGGACGCCAGCTCCTACGAGCAGTACTTC
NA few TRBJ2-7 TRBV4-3 CASSQEGGAGNPHEQYF TGCGCCAGCAGCCAAGAGGGGGGGGCAGGGAACCCCCACGAGCAGTACTTC
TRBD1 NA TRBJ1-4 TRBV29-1 CSVELDRAEKLFF TGCAGCGTTGAACTGGACAGGGCTGAAAAACTGTTTTTT
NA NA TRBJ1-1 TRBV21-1 CASSICRQANTEAFF TGTGCCAGCAGCATATGTAGACAGGCGAACACTGAAGCTTTCTTT
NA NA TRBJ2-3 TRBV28 CASSFVRSAQYF TGTGCCAGCAGTTTTGTCCGGAGCGCGCAGTATTTT
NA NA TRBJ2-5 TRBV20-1 CSARTEETQYF TGCAGTGCTAGGACAGAAGAGACCCAGTACTTC
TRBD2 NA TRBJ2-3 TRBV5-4 CASSSIGTSGGDADTQYF TGTGCCAGCAGCTCCATAGGGACTAGCGGGGGGGATGCAGATACGCAGTATTTT
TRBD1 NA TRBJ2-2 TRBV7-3 CASSGGTGGNTGELFF TGTGCCAGCAGCGGGGGGACAGGGGGCAACACCGGGGAGCTGTTTTTT
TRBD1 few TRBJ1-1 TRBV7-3 CASSLNQGEAEAFF TGTGCCAGCAGCTTAAACCAGGGGGAGGCTGAAGCTTTCTTT
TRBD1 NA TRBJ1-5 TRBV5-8 CASSLETGGSQPQHF TGTGCCAGCAGCTTGGAAACAGGGGGCTCTCAGCCCCAGCATTTT
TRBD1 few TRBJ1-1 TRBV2 CASKEGRGRGTEAFF TGTGCCAGCAAGGAGGGAAGGGGGCGAGGGACTGAAGCTTTCTTT
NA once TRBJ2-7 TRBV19 CATQGNSYEQYF TGTGCCACCCAGGGGAACTCCTACGAGCAGTACTTC
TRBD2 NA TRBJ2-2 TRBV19 CATQGLAGGNTGELFF TGTGCCACCCAGGGACTAGCGGGGGGTAACACCGGGGAGCTGTTTTTT
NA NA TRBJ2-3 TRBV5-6 CASSFPGDRSSTDTQYF TGTGCCAGCAGCTTTCCGGGGGACCGGTCTAGCACAGATACGCAGTATTTT
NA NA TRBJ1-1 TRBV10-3 CAISESDSPNTEAFF TGTGCCATCAGTGAGTCGGACAGCCCGAACACTGAAGCTTTCTTT
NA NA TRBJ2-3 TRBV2 CASREGITDTQYF TGTGCCAGCAGGGAGGGGATCACAGATACGCAGTATTTT
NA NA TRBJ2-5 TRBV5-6 CASSLFQGPETQYF TGTGCCAGCAGCTTGTTTCAGGGGCCGGAGACCCAGTACTTC
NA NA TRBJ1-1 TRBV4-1 CASSQNEVMNTEAFF TGCGCCAGCAGCCAAAACGAGGTAATGAACACTGAAGCTTTCTTT
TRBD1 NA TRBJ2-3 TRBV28 CASSPPGGVTDTQYF TGTGCCAGCAGTCCACCAGGGGGCGTAACAGATACGCAGTATTTT
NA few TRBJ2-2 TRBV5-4 CASSLEASNTGELFF TGTGCCAGCAGCTTGGAAGCGTCGAACACCGGGGAGCTGTTTTTT
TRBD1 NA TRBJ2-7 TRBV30 CAWSRRGHVYEQYF TGTGCCTGGAGTCGCAGGGGGCATGTCTACGAGCAGTACTTC
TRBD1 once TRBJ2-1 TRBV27 CASSEYPGQGRRISYNEQFF TGTGCCAGCAGCGAATATCCGGGACAGGGACGCCGAATTAGTTACAATGAGCAGTTCTTC
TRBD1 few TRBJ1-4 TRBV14 CASSQVQGATNEKLFF TGTGCCAGCAGCCAAGTACAGGGGGCGACTAATGAAAAACTGTTTTTT
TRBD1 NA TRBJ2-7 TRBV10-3 CAISDHRGSAEQYF TGTGCCATCAGTGACCACAGGGGAAGTGCCGAGCAGTACTTC
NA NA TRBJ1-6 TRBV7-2 CASSFAGVNSPLHF TGTGCCAGCAGCTTTGCAGGGGTTAATTCACCCCTCCACTTT
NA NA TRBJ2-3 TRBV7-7 CASSLAPGDTDTQYF TGTGCCAGCAGCTTAGCGCCAGGGGACACAGATACGCAGTATTTT
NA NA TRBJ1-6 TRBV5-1 CATQAVPGDYNSPLHF TGCGCCACCCAAGCAGTCCCGGGGGACTATAATTCACCCCTCCACTTT
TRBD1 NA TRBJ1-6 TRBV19 CASSPGQGFSYNSPLHF TGTGCCAGTAGTCCAGGACAGGGGTTCTCCTATAATTCACCCCTCCACTTT
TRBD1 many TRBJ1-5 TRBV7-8 CASSSGTGGNQPQHF TGTGCCAGCAGCTCCGGGACAGGGGGCAATCAGCCCCAGCATTTT
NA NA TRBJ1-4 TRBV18 CASSPNRERPEKLFF TGTGCCAGCTCACCTAACAGGGAGCGTCCGGAAAAACTGTTTTTT
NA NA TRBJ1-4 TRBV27 CASSLGTGKLFF TGTGCCAGCAGCCTTGGTACAGGGAAACTGTTTTTT
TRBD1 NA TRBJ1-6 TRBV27 CASSLGTGIAPLHF TGTGCCAGCAGTTTAGGGACAGGGATTGCACCCCTCCACTTT